These 3 T cell receptor beta chains originate from one sample sequenced in a study of control samples from healthy donors and cancer patients. Clones were read by immunoSEQ multiplex PCR, and TCRdb kept only the in-frame ones, dropping some. The table includes over 150,000 clones, 91% detected once. The sample was blood. Receptors originate from a woman in her forties in good health.

The genes are TRBV21-1 and TRBJ2-7. TRBV21-1 is a pseudogene segment. This CDR3 is built from 12 residues. The DNA of the CDR3 is TGTGCCAGCAGCAAAGAGGACTACGAGCAGTACTTC. Amino acid sequence: CASSKEDYEQYF.

The chain has TRBV7-6 and TRBJ2-7, with TRBD2 matching 11 bases. Germline-derived CDR1 and CDR2 are SGHVS and FNYEAQ. J gave up 1 base and V 7 bases, and 9 bases lay outside the gene matches. This CDR3 comprises 16 residues. CDR3 in amino acids: CASTAGPSGGSYEQYF. In DNA form, the CDR3 reads TGTGCCAGCACCGCAGGTCCTAGCGGGGGGTCCTACGAGCAGTACTTC.

V and J are TRBV5-1 and TRBJ2-7; D may be TRBD2 (6 bases). Trimming shortened V by 4 bases and J by 5 bases, and 13 bases separated the two germline ends. There are 13 residues in the CDR3. The germline gives CDR1 SGHRS, CDR2 YFSETQ. The CDR3: CASSLGGFDEQYF. Written as DNA, the CDR3 is TGCGCCAGCAGCCTTGGAGGGTTCGACGAGCAGTACTTC.